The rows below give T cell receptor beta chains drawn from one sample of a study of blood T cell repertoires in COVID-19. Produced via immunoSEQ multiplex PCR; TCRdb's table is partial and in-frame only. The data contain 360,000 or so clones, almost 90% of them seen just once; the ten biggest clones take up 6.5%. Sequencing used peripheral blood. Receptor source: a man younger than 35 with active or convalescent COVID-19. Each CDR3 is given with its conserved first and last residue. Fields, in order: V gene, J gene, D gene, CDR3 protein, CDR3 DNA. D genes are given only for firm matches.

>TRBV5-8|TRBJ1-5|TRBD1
CASSSTGGGQPQHF
TGTGCCAGCAGCTCAACAGGGGGCGGCCAGCCCCAGCATTTT
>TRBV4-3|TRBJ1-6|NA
CASSTQPQGSSYNSPLHF
TGCGCCAGCAGCACCCAGCCGCAGGGCAGCTCCTATAATTCACCCCTCCACTTT
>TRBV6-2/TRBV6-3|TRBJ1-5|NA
CASSYGVSSNQPQHF
TGTGCCAGCAGTTACGGAGTGAGTAGCAATCAGCCCCAGCATTTT
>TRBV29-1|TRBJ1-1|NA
CSVEFDGELNTEAFF
TGCAGCGTTGAATTTGATGGGGAGTTGAACACTGAAGCTTTCTTT
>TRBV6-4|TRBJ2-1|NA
CASSERGTTYNEQFF
TGTGCCAGCAGTGAAAGGGGGACTACTTACAATGAGCAGTTCTTC
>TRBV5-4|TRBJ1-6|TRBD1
CASSQGQVDPYYNSPLHF
TGTGCCAGCAGCCAAGGACAGGTCGACCCATACTATAATTCACCCCTCCACTTT
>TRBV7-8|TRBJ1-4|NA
CASSLVRTTNEKLFF
TGTGCCAGCAGCTTAGTGAGGACAACTAATGAAAAACTGTTTTTT
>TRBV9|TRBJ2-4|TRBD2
CASSVDGGLAKNIQYF
TGTGCCAGCAGCGTAGACGGGGGGTTAGCCAAAAACATTCAGTACTTC
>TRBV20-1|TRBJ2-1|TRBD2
CSASLGLAGAEKQFF
TGCAGTGCTAGTTTAGGACTAGCGGGGGCGGAGAAGCAGTTCTTC
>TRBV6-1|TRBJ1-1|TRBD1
CASSEWTGTGTEAFF
TGTGCCAGCAGTGAGTGGACAGGGACGGGCACTGAAGCTTTCTTT
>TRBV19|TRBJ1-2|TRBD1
CASIKTGADYGYTF
TGTGCCAGTATCAAGACAGGGGCGGACTATGGCTACACCTTC